Sequencing of this T cell receptor beta chain was carried out in a study of CD8 T cells in Susac syndrome. Study context: When their blood was taken, the Susac syndrome patients had either not yet had any therapy, were taking corticosteroids, or were taking intravenous immunoglobulin alone.

CD8+ and CD4+ T cells circulating in blood were sequenced for TCR beta. RNA, at about 0.5 to 1 ug, was reverse transcribed with random hexamers. With immunoSEQ multiplex PCR, TCR beta CDR3 was amplified across 54 Vbeta and 13 Jbeta. TCRdb used MiXCR to reprocess the immunoSEQ multiplex PCR reads, holding one entry per CDR3 protein. This sample has about 83,000 distinct CDR3 sequences, with 96% found just once. About this clonotype: Antigen: not known.

Trimming removed 7 bases from V and 3 bases from J, with 12 bases in between. Germline V gene data show CDR1 as SEHNR and CDR2 as FQNEAQ (reference sequence). The CDR3 length is 14 residues. Study-wide results and caveats: The TCR sequencing and HLA analysis in the study involved a relatively small number of individuals, as the study acknowledged.

This TCR was sampled from a human donor with Susac syndrome. The chain is built from TRBV7-9 and TRBJ2-2, with D possibly matching TRBD2 (6 bases). Sequencing was done on a sample of CD8+ T cells from PBMCs. The CDR3 protein is CASTPPGDTGELFF. The CDR3 nucleotides read TGTGCCAGCACTCCCCCGGGGGACACCGGGGAGCTGTTTTTT.